Following are 25 T cell receptor beta chains from one sample sequenced in a study of T cell repertoires in ileal Crohn's disease. Repertoires were generated with immunoSEQ multiplex PCR, while TCRdb's copy carries only in-frame clones and drops some. The table includes 4,000 or so clones, about 85% detected once. Sample time point: neoterminal ileum biopsy at postoperative endoscopy, about 6 months after surgery. The sequenced material came from ileal tissue. All receptors come from an adult with Crohn's disease.

This chain joins TRBV29-1 and TRBJ2-2; 7 nucleotides agree with TRBD2. This CDR3 comprises 15 residues. Looked up from germline, CDR1 is SQVTM and CDR2 is ANQGSEA. J was trimmed by 9 bases and V by 6 bases; bases with no gene match: 16. The CDR3 DNA reads as TGCAGCGTCGGGGGGACTTCCCCCCCGACTAGGGAGCTGTTTTTT. Protein product: CSVGGTSPPTRELFF.

This rearrangement joins TRBV27 to TRBJ2-3; TRBD1 agrees at 8 bases. This CDR3 is built from 18 residues. V was clipped by 1 base and J by 1 base; unmatched bases: 10. Germline V gene data show CDR1 as MNHEY and CDR2 as SMNVEV (reference sequence). The CDR3, as DNA: TGTGCCAGCAGTTTATACCAGCAGCAGGGGGCAGGCACAGATACGCAGTATTTT. Translated: CASSLYQQQGAGTDTQYF.

The chain couples TRBV4-1 to TRBJ2-5; 8 bases fit TRBD1. Germline values: CDR1 MGHRA, CDR2 YSYEKL. V dropped 3 bases and J dropped 5; count of bases not matched to a gene: 14. CDR3 length equals 17 residues. The CDR3 nucleotides are TGCGCCAGCAGCCAGGGACCTAACAGGGGGTCGGTGGAGACCCAGTACTTC. Protein: CASSQGPNRGSVETQYF.

This chain uses TRBV7-2 with TRBJ1-2, with a tentative D call TRBD1 (6 bases). There are 13 residues in the CDR3. From germline, CDR1 is SGHTA and CDR2 FQGNSA. The V end lost 7 bases, the J end lost 4 bases, and 13 bases lay between the germline ends. CDR3 region: CASTRTASYGYTF. Written as DNA, the CDR3 is TGTGCCAGCACCCGGACAGCCTCCTATGGCTACACCTTC.

The rearrangement uses TRBV6-4 and TRBJ2-3; TRBD2 might be the D (6 bases). Trimming stripped 4 bases from V and 0 bases from J, with 8 bases between. This CDR3 is built from 14 residues. CDR1 MRHNA and CDR2 SNTAGT come from the germline V gene. CDR3 loop: CASSAAGSTDTQYF. The CDR3 coding sequence is TGTGCCAGCAGTGCAGCGGGTAGCACAGATACGCAGTATTTT.

The CDR3 coding sequence is TGTGCCAGCAGCTTAACTCTTTGGGGGGGTAGCACAGATACGCAGTATTTT. This translates into CASSLTLWGGSTDTQYF. The chain is built from TRBV11-3 and TRBJ2-3, with 7 bases fitting TRBD2. CDR1 SGHNT and CDR2 YENEEA come from the germline V gene. The CDR3 has 17 residues. The ends lost 2 bases at V and 0 bases at J; junction bases unmatched: 8.

The chain has TRBV7-2 and TRBJ2-7; 13 nucleotides agree with TRBD2. J lost 6 bases, V lost 1 base, and 0 bases had no gene match. Germline V gene sequence: CDR1 SGHTA, CDR2 FQGNSA. This CDR3 has 14 amino acids. CDR3 in amino acids: CASSLGLAGGEQYF. In DNA form, the CDR3 reads TGTGCCAGCAGCTTAGGACTAGCGGGGGGCGAGCAGTACTTC.

CDR3 sequence: CASSERGNVLETQYF. Written as DNA, the CDR3 is TGTGCCAGCAGTGAAAGGGGGAATGTTCTAGAGACCCAGTACTTC. The chain recombines TRBV2 with TRBJ2-5; D perhaps matches TRBD1 (6 bases). CDR3 length: 15 amino acids. V lost 2 bases to trimming and J lost 4 bases, with 14 bases between them. CDR1 and CDR2 (germline): SNHLY, FYNNEI.

There are a few counts of this clone. The V call is TRBV19, the J call TRBJ1-2; no definite D call. V lost 3 bases to trimming and J lost 2 bases, with 13 bases between them. CDR3 size: 15 residues. CDR1 LNHDA and CDR2 SQIVND come from the germline V gene (reference sequence). The CDR3 region is CASSISGSPNYGYTF. The CDR3 nucleotides read TGTGCCAGTAGTATTTCAGGTTCACCCAACTATGGCTACACCTTC. The entire variable domain, with the rest obtained from reference TRBV19 and TRBJ1-2, is as follows: DGGITQSPKYLFRKEGQNVTLSCEQNLNHDAMYWYRQDPGQGLRLIYYSQIVNDFQKGDIAEGYSVSREKKESFPLTVTSAQKNPTAFYLCASSISGSPNYGYTFGSGTRLTVV.

This sequence joins TRBV11-2 and TRBJ2-3, with 8 bases matching TRBD2. Germline-derived CDR1 and CDR2 are SGHAT and FQNNGV. The V and J ends lost 1 base and 5 bases, in that order; junction bases with no gene match: 11. This CDR3 has 17 amino acids. The CDR3 sequence: CASSLVSSGSIRDTQYF. As DNA, the CDR3 is TGTGCCAGCAGCTTAGTGTCTAGCGGGTCTATAAGAGATACGCAGTATTTT.

This rearrangement joins TRBV7-9 to TRBJ2-5; D is uncertain. The CDR3 runs to 9 residues. V was trimmed by 11 bases and J by 3 bases, leaving 4 bases between them. From germline, CDR1 is SEHNR and CDR2 FQNEAQ (reference sequence). Here the CDR3 DNA reads TGTGCCTCAGAAGAGACCCAGTACTTC. It translates to CASEETQYF.

V is TRBV10-3 and J is TRBJ2-5; 10 bases map to TRBD2. The germline V gene encodes CDR1 ENHRY and CDR2 SYGVKD. The CDR3 contains 15 residues. With 2 bases clipped from V and 5 bases from J, the junction kept 5 bases outside the gene matches. CDR3 amino acids: CAISEGLAAVETQYF. CDR3 in DNA: TGTGCCATCAGTGAGGGACTAGCGGCGGTGGAGACCCAGTACTTC.

This chain connects TRBV19 to TRBJ1-1; 9 bases map to TRBD1. With 3 bases clipped from V and 13 bases from J, the junction kept 9 bases outside the gene matches. The V gene's germline CDR1 is LNHDA and CDR2 SQIVND (reference sequence). This CDR3 has 13 residues. CDR3 nucleotides: TGTGCCAGTAGTATGGCTAATACAGGGGGCGTTTTCTTT. Its translation is CASSMANTGGVFF.

The chain is built from TRBV7-8 and TRBJ1-1; 10 bases line up with TRBD1. Germline loops: CDR1 SGHVS, CDR2 FQNEAQ. V gave up 5 bases and J gave up 4 bases; unmatched junction bases: 7. This CDR3 contains 15 residues. The CDR3 is CASSHRQGAVTEAFF. In nucleotides, the CDR3 is TGTGCCAGCAGCCACCGACAGGGGGCGGTCACTGAAGCTTTCTTT.

CDR3 nucleotide sequence: TGTGCCAGCAGTTCACGGGGAGGCTACACCTTC. It translates to CASSSRGGYTF. The chain combines TRBV27 with TRBJ1-2; D remains ambiguous. Germline CDR1 MNHEY, CDR2 SMNVEV (reference sequence). CDR3 length: 11 residues. Trimming pared 4 bases from V and 8 bases from J, leaving 8 bases between.

The rearrangement uses TRBV30 and TRBJ1-5; D is unresolved. V was shortened by 2 bases and J by 4 bases, with 9 bases between the two germline ends. Germline CDR1 GTSNPN, CDR2 SVGIG (reference sequence). This CDR3 spans 13 amino acids. The CDR3 is CAWSYSLNQPQHF. For the CDR3, the DNA is TGTGCCTGGAGTTATTCTTTGAATCAGCCCCAGCATTTT.

The chain carries TRBV4-1 and TRBJ1-2; 9 bases are shared with TRBD1. The CDR3 spans 15 residues. Trimming took 1 base from V and 5 from J; bases not matched to a gene: 5. Germline V gene sequence: CDR1 MGHRA, CDR2 YSYEKL. CDR3 region: CASSQVTDRGYGYTF. The CDR3 nucleotides read TGCGCCAGCAGCCAAGTTACGGACAGGGGATATGGCTACACCTTC.

V usage is TRBV7-2 and J usage is TRBJ2-1, with a tentative D call TRBD2 (7 bases). V was cut by 5 bases and J by 7 bases, with 18 bases left in between. Germline CDR1 reads SGHTA; CDR2 reads FQGNSA. The CDR3 runs 15 residues. CDR3 protein: CASSLIGGGKNEQFF. CDR3 bases: TGTGCCAGCAGCCTAATAGGGGGGGGTAAGAATGAGCAGTTCTTC.

The chain is built from TRBV18 and TRBJ2-7; TRBD1 is a possible D gene (6 bases). The CDR3 spans 17 residues. CDR1 and CDR2 (germline): KGHSH, LQKENI. The germline V and J ends were trimmed by 0 bases and 9 bases, with 24 bases remaining between them. In DNA form, the CDR3 reads TGTGCCAGCTCACCACCGACAGGCGGCGTACGTACTACGGGGCAGTACTTC. Amino acids: CASSPPTGGVRTTGQYF.

This sequence joins TRBV7-2 and TRBJ2-5, with D possibly TRBD1 on 6 matching bases. The CDR3 covers 14 residues. V lost 6 bases and J 4 bases, leaving 15 bases between the germline ends. Germline V gene data show CDR1 as SGHTA and CDR2 as FQGNSA. The CDR3 nucleotides are TGTGCCAGCAGATCTCAGGGGAAGCCAGAGACCCAGTACTTC. This encodes CASRSQGKPETQYF.

This rearrangement joins TRBV27 to TRBJ2-1; 7 bases line up with TRBD2. CDR1 and CDR2 (germline): MNHEY, SMNVEV (reference sequence). Trimming took 5 bases from V and 0 from J; bases not matched to a gene: 4. CDR3 length: 15 amino acids. The CDR3: CASSPERGSYNEQFF. The CDR3 DNA reads as TGTGCCAGCAGTCCGGAGCGGGGCTCCTACAATGAGCAGTTCTTC.

This clone was counted a single time. V is TRBV2 and J is TRBJ2-5; the match to TRBD2 covers 12 bases. Germline V lookup: CDR1 SNHLY, CDR2 FYNNEI. V was clipped by 4 bases and J by 1 base; unmatched bases: 7. CDR3 length equals 17 residues. CDR3 residues: CASSGGLAGTFQETQYF. In nucleotides, the CDR3 is TGTGCCAGCAGTGGCGGACTAGCGGGGACCTTCCAAGAGACCCAGTACTTC.

The rearrangement links TRBV10-3 to TRBJ1-2; TRBD1 agrees at 8 bases. Trimming took 6 bases from V and 6 from J; bases not matched to a gene: 6. CDR1 and CDR2 from the germline V gene are ENHRY and SYGVKD. This CDR3 region has 13 residues. The CDR3 region has the DNA TGTGCCATCAGAGACAGGGGCCATGATGGCTACACCTTC. Translating gives CAIRDRGHDGYTF.

The genes are TRBV27 and TRBJ2-7; perhaps TRBD1 as D (6 bases). Between the trimmed V and J ends, which lost 3 bases and 12 bases, there was a span of 15 bases. Germline assignment: CDR1 MNHEY and CDR2 SMNVEV (reference sequence). The CDR3 runs 12 residues. CDR3 DNA: TGTGCCAGCAGTTTTACAGGGAGTCTGACGTACTTC. This translates into CASSFTGSLTYF.

In its sample, this clone was seen once. The rearrangement links TRBV7-2 to TRBJ1-2; perhaps TRBD1 as D (5 bases). Germline CDR1 reads SGHTA; CDR2 reads FQGNSA. The V end lost 5 bases, the J end lost 2 bases, and 21 bases lay between the germline ends. The CDR3 length is 17 residues. The CDR3 region has the DNA TGTGCCAGCAGCCAAAACCTCGGGGGTTATAGGAACTATGGCTACACCTTC. It is translated as CASSQNLGGYRNYGYTF. Drawing the rest from reference TRBV7-2 and TRBJ1-2, the complete variable domain is GAGVSQSPSNKVTEKGKDVELRCDPISGHTALYWYRQSLGQGLEFLIYFQGNSAPDKSGLPSDRFSAERTGGSVSTLTIQRTQQEDSAVYLCASSQNLGGYRNYGYTFGSGTRLTVV.